The entry below gives a single T cell receptor beta chain sequence along with its context. This sample was included in a study of shared clonotypes between healthy human individuals. V trimming: 3 bases; J trimming: 9 bases; junction bases outside the gene matches: 12. This CDR3 has 14 residues. In germline, CDR1 is SGHKS, CDR2 YYEKEE (reference sequence). Repertoires were generated with immunoSEQ multiplex PCR, while TCRdb's copy carries only in-frame clones and drops some. The sample carries 190,000 or so clones, approximately 60% recorded once. The genes are TRBV5-5 and TRBJ2-7; 7 positions match TRBD1. Sequenced input: memory CD4+ T cells sorted from blood. As to subset: CD45RA-negative fraction. This receptor was obtained from a man aged 30 to 45 in good health. The CDR3 here is CASSSQGSSVVQYF. The CDR3 DNA follows: TGTGCCAGCAGCTCACAGGGGTCGTCGGTCGTGCAGTACTTC.